These 17 T cell receptor beta chains were sequenced from one sample in a study of Ad26.COV2.S vaccination and SARS-CoV-2 variants. Sequencing was performed with immunoSEQ multiplex PCR; in TCRdb, only in-frame clones are kept and a portion is missing. The data show about 330,000 clones, about 90% seen once. Indicated treatment: some 20 received Ad26.COV2.S at low or high dose, single or two shots; five or six received placebo; per-sample allocation not given. Day 63 after the first vaccine or placebo injection was the time point for sampling. The material sequenced was peripheral blood, taken in a trial of Ad26.COV2.S vaccine versus placebo. The receptors were sampled from a person between 18 and 60 years old who received the Ad26.COV2.S COVID-19 vaccine or a placebo.

The chain joins TRBV4-1 to TRBJ1-5; 11 bases match TRBD1. With 2 bases clipped from V and 5 bases from J, the junction kept 2 bases outside the gene matches. The CDR3 has 15 amino acids. Per the germline V gene, CDR1 is MGHRA and CDR2 is YSYEKL. As DNA, the CDR3 is TGCGCCAGCAGCCAATCGGGACAGGGGGATCAGCCCCAGCATTTT. The encoded protein is CASSQSGQGDQPQHF.

Only a few counts were recorded for this clone. CDR3 residues: CSVEDRANYEQYF. The DNA of the CDR3 is TGCAGCGTTGAAGATCGTGCCAACTACGAGCAGTACTTC. This chain connects TRBV29-1 to TRBJ2-7, with D uncertain. CDR1 is SQVTM, CDR2 ANQGSEA, per germline. Deletions cut 0 bases from V and 3 bases from J, with 9 bases between. The CDR3 has 13 amino acids.

This chain connects TRBV19 to TRBJ1-4, with 8 positions matching TRBD1. The CDR3 totals 14 residues. CDR1 and CDR2 from the germline V gene are LNHDA and SQIVND (reference sequence). With V trimmed by 3 bases and J by 8 bases, 5 bases remained unmatched. CDR3 amino acids: CASSMDRAAEKLFF. The CDR3 nucleotides read TGTGCCAGTAGTATGGACAGGGCGGCCGAAAAACTGTTTTTT.

The chain combines TRBV10-1 with TRBJ2-2, with unresolved D. Germline V lookup: CDR1 WNHNN, CDR2 SYGVQD (reference sequence). Trimming stripped 4 bases from V and 4 bases from J, with 10 bases between. This CDR3 contains 14 residues. For the CDR3, the DNA is TGCGCCAGCAGTGTGGCAGATACCACCGGGGAGCTGTTTTTT. Encoded protein: CASSVADTTGELFF.

V usage is TRBV11-2 and J usage is TRBJ2-5; 9 nucleotides match TRBD2. Germline V gene data show CDR1 as SGHAT and CDR2 as FQNNGV. V was clipped by 0 bases and J by 5 bases; unmatched bases: 7. The CDR3 runs 16 residues. The CDR3 DNA reads as TGTGCCAGCAGCTTAGAGACTAGCGGAGGGGGGGAGACCCAGTACTTC. This encodes CASSLETSGGGETQYF.

The V gene is TRBV5-1, the J gene TRBJ2-2; 9 bases match TRBD2. The CDR3 covers 16 residues. Losses at the gene ends were 0 bases for V and 5 bases for J; bases not matched to a gene: 5. Per the germline V gene, CDR1 is SGHRS and CDR2 is YFSETQ. The CDR3 nucleotides are TGCGCCAGCAGCTTGGAAGGACTAGCGTGGACCGGGGAGCTGTTTTTT. This encodes CASSLEGLAWTGELFF.

The J gene is TRBJ1-1, the V gene TRBV9; 7 nucleotides match TRBD1. The CDR3 spans 17 residues. Germline CDR1 is SGDLS and CDR2 is YYNGEE. J lost 2 bases, V lost 4 bases, and 14 bases had no gene match. The CDR3 sequence: CASSNQGQPIINTEAFF. The CDR3 nucleotides are TGTGCCAGCAGCAACCAGGGACAGCCTATAATTAACACTGAAGCTTTCTTT.

In nucleotides, the CDR3 is TGTGCCAGCAGCCTAAAGATCGGGGCAGGGACCGGGGAGCTGTTTTTT. Its translation: CASSLKIGAGTGELFF. V and J are TRBV3-1 (or the pseudogene TRBV3-2) and TRBJ2-2; possibly TRBD1 or TRBD2 for D (5 bases each). Trimming took off 4 bases at V and 5 bases at J, with 17 bases between the two ends. The CDR3 spans 16 residues. Per the germline V gene, CDR1 is LGHDT and CDR2 is YNNKEL (reference sequence).

The chain uses TRBV9 and TRBJ1-2; D gene unclear. This CDR3 contains 15 residues. Germline V lookup: CDR1 SGDLS, CDR2 YYNGEE. Trimming removed 4 bases from V and 4 bases from J, with 17 bases in between. CDR3 bases: TGTGCCAGCAGCCTCTTGGGTGCAGATTCCTATGGCTACACCTTC. This translates into CASSLLGADSYGYTF.

V is TRBV13 and J is TRBJ2-5; D may be TRBD1 (5 bases). This CDR3 has 13 amino acids. Germline V gene sequence: CDR1 PRHDT, CDR2 FYEKMQ (reference sequence). The ends were cut back, 4 bases at V and 4 bases at J, with 10 bases in the middle. This chain's CDR3 is CASSSSGIETQYF. The DNA of the CDR3 is TGTGCCAGCAGCTCCTCAGGGATAGAGACCCAGTACTTC.

The rearrangement joins TRBV5-1 to TRBJ1-5; D perhaps matches TRBD1 (6 bases). The germline V and J ends were trimmed by 2 bases and 6 bases, with 18 bases remaining between them. Germline assignment: CDR1 SGHRS and CDR2 YFSETQ. The CDR3 has 16 residues. In DNA, the CDR3 is TGCGCCAGCAGCTTTGGAATCGCGGGGGCAGGTCAGCCCCAGCATTTT. Protein: CASSFGIAGAGQPQHF.

J is TRBJ2-7 and V is TRBV15; TRBD1 might be the D (6 bases). The germline CDR1 and CDR2 sequences are LNHNV and YYDKDF (reference sequence). The CDR3 has 14 residues. Trimming took off 0 bases at V and 5 bases at J, with 11 bases between the two ends. This chain's CDR3 is CATSRDPRGNEQYF. The CDR3 DNA is TGTGCCACCAGCAGAGATCCCAGGGGTAACGAGCAGTACTTC.

The rearrangement links TRBV2 to TRBJ1-1, with no clear D. Germline CDR1 is SNHLY and CDR2 is FYNNEI. V was clipped by 7 bases and J by 0 bases, with 15 bases between them. The CDR3 has 15 residues. The CDR3, as DNA: TGTGCCAGCATCGGAGGCGAACTCATGAACACTGAAGCTTTCTTT. Translating it yields CASIGGELMNTEAFF.

The CDR3 nucleotides read TGTGCCAGTAGTATGGCAGGAGGATATGGCTACACCTTC. The encoded protein is CASSMAGGYGYTF. This sequence joins TRBV19 and TRBJ1-2; no firm D call. The V end lost 3 bases, the J end lost 5 bases, and 10 bases lay between the germline ends. Germline V gene data show CDR1 as LNHDA and CDR2 as SQIVND (reference sequence). This CDR3 region has 13 residues.

This chain uses TRBV9 with TRBJ1-2, with 8 bases lining up with TRBD1. Unmatched junction bases numbered 5, after V lost 3 bases and J lost 4 bases. CDR3 length: 14 amino acids. The germline V gene has CDR1 SGDLS and CDR2 YYNGEE. In nucleotides, the CDR3 is TGTGCCAGCAGCGGTGATACAGGGGGCTATGGCTACACCTTC. Translated: CASSGDTGGYGYTF.

The table lists this clone with a few counts. The CDR3 bases are TGTGCCAGTAGCCCGGGACGGCTTGATGGCTACACCTTC. This gives the protein CASSPGRLDGYTF. The chain employs TRBV19 and TRBJ1-2, with a possible D match to TRBD1 (5 bases). Trimming pared 6 bases from V and 6 bases from J, leaving 14 bases between. Germline CDR1 and CDR2: LNHDA and SQIVND (reference sequence). The CDR3 has 13 residues.

This clone was found a few times. The chain uses TRBV25-1 and TRBJ1-5; TRBD1 matches 7 bases. The CDR3 sequence is 13 residues long. Germline V gene data show CDR1 as MGHDK and CDR2 as SYGVNS. With V trimmed by 2 bases and J by 11 bases, 6 bases remained unmatched. The DNA for the CDR3 is TGTGCCAGCAGTGAACAGGGGGATTTGTCCCAGCATTTT. It is translated as CASSEQGDLSQHF.